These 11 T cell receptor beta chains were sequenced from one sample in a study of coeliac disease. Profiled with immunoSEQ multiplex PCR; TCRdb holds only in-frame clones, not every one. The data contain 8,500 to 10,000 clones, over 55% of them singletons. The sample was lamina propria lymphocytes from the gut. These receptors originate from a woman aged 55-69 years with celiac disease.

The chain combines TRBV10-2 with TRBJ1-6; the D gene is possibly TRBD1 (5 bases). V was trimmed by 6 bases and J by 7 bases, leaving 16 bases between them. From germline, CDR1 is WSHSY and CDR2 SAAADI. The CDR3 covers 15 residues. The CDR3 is CASRAGAGGNSPLHF. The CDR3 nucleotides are TGCGCCAGCAGGGCCGGGGCAGGAGGGAATTCACCCCTCCACTTT.

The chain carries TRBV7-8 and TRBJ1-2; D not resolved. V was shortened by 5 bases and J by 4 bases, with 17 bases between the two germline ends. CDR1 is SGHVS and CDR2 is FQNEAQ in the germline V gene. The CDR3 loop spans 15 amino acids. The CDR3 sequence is CASSAYADIPYGYTF. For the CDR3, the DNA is TGTGCCAGCAGCGCCTACGCTGACATTCCCTATGGCTACACCTTC.

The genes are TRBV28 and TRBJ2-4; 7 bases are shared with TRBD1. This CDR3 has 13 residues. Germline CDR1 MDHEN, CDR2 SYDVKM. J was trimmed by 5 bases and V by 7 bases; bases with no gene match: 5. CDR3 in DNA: TGTGCCAGCACCCCCGGGACAGAAAACATTCAGTACTTC. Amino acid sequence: CASTPGTENIQYF. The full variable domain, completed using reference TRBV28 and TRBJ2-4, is DVKVTQSSRYLVKRTGEKVFLECVQDMDHENMFWYRQDPGLGLRLIYFSYDVKMKEKGDIPEGYSVSREKKERFSLILESASTNQTSMYLCASTPGTENIQYFGAGTRLSVL.

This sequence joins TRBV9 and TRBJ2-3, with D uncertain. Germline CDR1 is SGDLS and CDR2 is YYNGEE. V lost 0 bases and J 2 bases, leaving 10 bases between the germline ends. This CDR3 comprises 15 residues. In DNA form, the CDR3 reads TGTGCCAGCAGCGTAGATATTAGAGACACAGATACGCAGTATTTT. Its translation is CASSVDIRDTDTQYF.

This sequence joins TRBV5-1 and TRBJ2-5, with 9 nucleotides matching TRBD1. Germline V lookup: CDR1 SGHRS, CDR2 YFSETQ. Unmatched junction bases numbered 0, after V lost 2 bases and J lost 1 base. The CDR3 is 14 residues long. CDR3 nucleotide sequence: TGCGCCAGCAGCTTACAGGGGGCCCAAGAGACCCAGTACTTC. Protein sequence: CASSLQGAQETQYF.

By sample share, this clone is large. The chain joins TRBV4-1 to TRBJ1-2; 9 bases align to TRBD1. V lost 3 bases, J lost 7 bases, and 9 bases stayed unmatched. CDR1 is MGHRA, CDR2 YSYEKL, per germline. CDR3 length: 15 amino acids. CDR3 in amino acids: CASSQTDRGVSGYTF. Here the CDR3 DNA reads TGCGCCAGCAGCCAGACGGACAGGGGTGTTAGTGGCTACACCTTC.

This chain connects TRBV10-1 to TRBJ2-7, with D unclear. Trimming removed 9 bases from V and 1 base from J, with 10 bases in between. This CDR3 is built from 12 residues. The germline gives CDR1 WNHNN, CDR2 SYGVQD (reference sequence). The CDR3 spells CARLGKSYEQYF. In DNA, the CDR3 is TGCGCCAGACTGGGCAAGTCCTACGAGCAGTACTTC.

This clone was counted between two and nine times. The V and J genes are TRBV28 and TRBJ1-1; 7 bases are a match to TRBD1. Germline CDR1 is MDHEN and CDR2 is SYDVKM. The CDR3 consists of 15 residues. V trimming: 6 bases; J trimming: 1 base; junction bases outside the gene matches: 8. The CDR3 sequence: CASSVQGIGNTEAFF. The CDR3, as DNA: TGTGCCAGCAGCGTACAGGGGATCGGGAACACTGAAGCTTTCTTT.

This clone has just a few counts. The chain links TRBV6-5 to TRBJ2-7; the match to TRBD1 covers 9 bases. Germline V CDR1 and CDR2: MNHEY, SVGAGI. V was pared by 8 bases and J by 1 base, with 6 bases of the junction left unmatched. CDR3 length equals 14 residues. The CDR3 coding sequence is TGTGCCAGCGGCCGGGACAGGGCTTCCTACGAGCAGTACTTC. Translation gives CASGRDRASYEQYF.

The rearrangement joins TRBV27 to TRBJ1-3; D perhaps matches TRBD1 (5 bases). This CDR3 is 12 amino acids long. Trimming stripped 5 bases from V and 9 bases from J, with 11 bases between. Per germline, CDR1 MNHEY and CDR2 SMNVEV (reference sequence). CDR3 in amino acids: CASSGGGGTIYF. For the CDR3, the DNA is TGTGCCAGCAGTGGGGGGGGAGGCACCATATATTTT.

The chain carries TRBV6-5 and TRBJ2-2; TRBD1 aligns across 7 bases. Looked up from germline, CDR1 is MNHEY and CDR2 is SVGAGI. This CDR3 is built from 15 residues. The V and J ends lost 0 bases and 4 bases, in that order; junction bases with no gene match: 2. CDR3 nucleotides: TGTGCCAGCAGTTACTCTTACAGGGGCACCGGGGAGCTGTTTTTT. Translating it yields CASSYSYRGTGELFF.